Below, one TCR beta chain is given with its context. A CD45RA+ naive subset and a CD45RA-negative memory subset were split from CD4+ cells. Using immunoSEQ multiplex PCR, the repertoire was profiled, and TCRdb retains in-frame clones only, with some absent. This sample has 1,400,000 or so clones; approximately 98.5% occur once, and the top ten carry about 0.35%. This sample is drawn from a study of shared clonotypes between healthy human individuals. V shed 6 bases and J 6 bases; nucleotides not matched to a gene: 7. CDR3 length equals 13 residues. From germline, CDR1 is MNHEY and CDR2 SVGAGI. The rearrangement joins TRBV6-5 to TRBJ2-7, with 8 bases matching TRBD1. The clonotype originates from a man in his thirties or forties in good health. Material for sequencing was naive CD4+ T cells sorted from blood. Subset here: CD45RA+ positively selected. CDR3 sequence: CASRRQGTGEQYF. CDR3 sequence (DNA): TGTGCCAGCAGACGACAGGGGACGGGCGAGCAGTACTTC.